This T cell receptor (beta chain) was captured by sequencing in a study of T cell responses to AZD1222 COVID-19 vaccine (dated by TCRdb to the early 2020s). In the study overall: AZD1222 recipients given second doses at about 4 weeks or at about 12 weeks were pooled, since spike-specific TCR depth and breadth were not found to differ between the two schedules. TCR sequencing covered roughly 230 trial participants: roughly 200 given two doses of AZD1222 and 26 given two doses of MenACWY control vaccine. Trial participants were enrolled into age subgroups of 18-55, 56-69 and 70-plus years, which contained about 150, 28 and 57 TCR-sequenced participants, respectively.

On this clone: Its antigen is still unknown. Per-base quality was not reported, and no clone a single base away is much larger than it.

Paper-wide results and their limitations: The whole spike protein was spanned by vaccine-associated CD4 TCRs, and dominant responses were seen in regions 160-218 and 743-854. Conclusions about previously exposed vaccinees are limited, since just a handful of AZD1222 recipients were seropositive for SARS-CoV-2 at baseline. Participants were mostly white British and included more females than males, and it was suggested by the authors that clonal diversity may have been underestimated. In the small 56-69-year group, the increase in depth fell short of significance, most likely because of low power. Because no samples from the day 14 peak response were available, repertoires could be characterized only after the peak T cell response. Spike-specific TCR breadth and depth rose significantly after two AZD1222 doses compared with day 0 and with MenACWY recipients. Epitopes outside the regions mutated in the B.1.351 and B.1.1.7 variants were reportedly recognized by nearly half of the unique spike-specific TCRs.

The CDR3 regions of human TCRbeta chains were subjected to immunosequencing. As for the authors' bioinformatics: TCRs in the repertoires were matched against a reference library of SARS-CoV-2-specific TCRs that had been generated with the MIRA antigen-specificity platform. Breadth meant the fraction of unique TCRs that were SARS-CoV-2-associated, whereas depth meant the fraction of total T cells that were SARS-CoV-2-associated. Each spike-specific TCR was assigned to its reactive spike region and to a CD4 or CD8 class using the MIRA data. Log10-transformed breadth and depth values were compared by one-way ANOVA with Sidak's multiple comparisons tests. TCRdb limited this immuneACCESS table to in-frame rearrangements with V and J called. A share of clones is missing; checked studies link under half to unresolved V genes, and the rest is unexplained. V, J and clone size are taken as reported in that table, and D and trimming were inferred from the DNA itself. This sample has fewer than 200,000 clones in its table, and 70% to 90% of those were observed once. 0.4% to 0.5% of the sample lies in the top ten.

The sample's time point, from its label and the paper: baseline before first vaccination. Samples from vaccinated people were obtained from the UK trials COV001 and COV002, which included a single-blind randomized controlled phase 2/3 trial of AZD1222 (ChAdOx1 nCoV-19) in healthy adults. For TCRbeta chain sequencing, PBMC samples from trial participants were taken at day 0 and at day 28 after the second dose. The clonotype originates from an adult in good health. Material: peripheral blood, obtained on day 0 of AZD1222 vaccination.

The CDR3 sequence is CASSRDIGGTEAFF. The nucleotide sequence reads TGTGCCAGTAGTAGGGACATAGGGGGTACTGAAGCTTTCTTT. The sequence links TRBV19 to TRBJ1-1, with a tentative D gene TRBD1 over 6 matching bases. V is cut by 4 bases and J by 5 bases, and the space between the germline ends is 14 bases. Including cysteine and phenylalanine, the CDR3 has 14 amino acids. The DNA shown is the 42-base CDR3, in frame from base 1. The germline V gene (reference sequence) specifies LNHDA as CDR1 and SQIVND as CDR2.